Described below is a single TCR beta chain sequence and its context. The data originate from a study of blood T cell repertoires in COVID-19. The CDR3 consists of 13 residues. With 5 bases clipped from V and 8 bases from J, the junction kept 8 bases outside the gene matches. Per germline, CDR1 SGHVS and CDR2 FQNEAQ. The protocol was immunoSEQ multiplex PCR, while the TCRdb copy is restricted to in-frame clones and leaves out a portion. Among 280,000 or so clones listed, 90% were seen once. Sequencing was performed on PBMCs or T cells enriched from blood (not recorded which). This sequence joins TRBV7-8 and TRBJ1-2; 7 nucleotides match TRBD1. The sequence derives from a woman under 30 with acute COVID-19. Here the CDR3 DNA reads TGTGCCAGCAGCCCTACAGGGGAACAAGGCTACACCTTC. Its translation: CASSPTGEQGYTF.